The clone carrying this T cell receptor beta chain was detected only once. Its antigen is unidentified. This CDR3 comprises 14 residues. Germline-derived CDR1 and CDR2 are SGHRS and YFSETQ. Trimming left V 1 base short and J 2 bases short, with 8 bases between. This sample was taken from a study of cytomegalovirus exposure and HLA in healthy donors. 13 Jbeta primers and 60 Vbeta primers were used for the PCR. Clones were sequenced by immunoSEQ multiplex PCR, and TCRdb holds only the in-frame ones, with some missing. Of around 130,000 clones in the sample, around 75% were seen once. Broader study findings: In vitro confirmation showed a few CMV-associated chains to be CMV antigen specific. Most CMV-associated TCR beta chains appeared HLA-restricted in a later analysis.

The source material was PBMCs. The TCR sequence derives from a female donor in good health and CMV-seronegative. This chain joins TRBV5-1 and TRBJ2-3; D possibly corresponds to TRBD2 (6 bases). CDR3 coding DNA: TGCGCCAGCAGCTTGCTAGCGTTCACAGATACGCAGTATTTT. As protein: CASSLLAFTDTQYF.